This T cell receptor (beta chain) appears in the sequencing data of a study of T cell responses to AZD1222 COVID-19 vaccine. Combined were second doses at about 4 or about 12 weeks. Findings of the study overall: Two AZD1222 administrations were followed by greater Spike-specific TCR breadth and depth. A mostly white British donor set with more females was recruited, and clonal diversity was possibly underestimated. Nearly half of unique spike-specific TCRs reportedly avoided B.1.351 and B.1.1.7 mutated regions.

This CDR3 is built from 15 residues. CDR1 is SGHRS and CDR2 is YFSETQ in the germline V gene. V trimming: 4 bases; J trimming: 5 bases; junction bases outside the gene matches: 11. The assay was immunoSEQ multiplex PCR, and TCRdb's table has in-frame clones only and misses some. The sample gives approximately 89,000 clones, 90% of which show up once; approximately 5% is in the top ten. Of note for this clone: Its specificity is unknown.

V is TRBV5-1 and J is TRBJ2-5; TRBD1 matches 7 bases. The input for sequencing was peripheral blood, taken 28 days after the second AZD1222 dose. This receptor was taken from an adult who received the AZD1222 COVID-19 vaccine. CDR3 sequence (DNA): TGCGCCAGCAGCCTCGGGACAGTAGGGTCGGAGACCCAGTACTTC. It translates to CASSLGTVGSETQYF.